The rows below give T cell receptor beta chains drawn from one sample of a study of blood T cell repertoires in COVID-19. The method was immunoSEQ multiplex PCR; TCRdb's version includes in-frame clones alone and lacks a portion of them. The table has roughly 71,000 clones, 88% seen once; the top ten hold roughly 28%. Sample: peripheral blood. Receptors originate from a man between 45 and 60 years old with acute or convalescent COVID-19. The CDR3 runs from the conserved cysteine through the conserved F or W. A D gene is named only where the DNA matches it firmly. Clone size is not always given. Where it is, it says once, few, many or a class for expanded clones.

CDR3: CASVGTGAGNYGYTF; DNA: TGTGCCAGCGTCGGGACAGGGGCGGGAAACTATGGCTACACCTTC; D: TRBD1; V: TRBV2; size: few; J: TRBJ1-2
CDR3: CASQQGLSGNTIYF; DNA: TGCGCCAGCCAACAGGGTTTATCGGGAAACACCATATATTTT; D: -; V: TRBV5-1; size: -; J: TRBJ1-3
CDR3: CASSLWAGADYNEQFF; DNA: TGTGCCAGCAGTTTATGGGCGGGGGCCGATTACAATGAGCAGTTCTTC; D: -; V: TRBV27; size: -; J: TRBJ2-1
CDR3: CASSETGSASPLHF; DNA: TGTGCCAGCAGCGAGACAGGGTCAGCTTCACCCCTCCACTTT; D: TRBD1; V: TRBV7-3; size: -; J: TRBJ1-6
CDR3: CASSPPVRENDEKLFF; DNA: TGTGCCAGCTCACCACCGGTCCGGGAAAATGATGAAAAACTGTTTTTT; D: -; V: TRBV18; size: -; J: TRBJ1-4
CDR3: CATSVGASDEQFF; DNA: TGTGCCACCAGTGTTGGGGCGAGCGATGAGCAGTTCTTC; D: -; V: TRBV24-1; size: -; J: TRBJ2-1
CDR3: CASSPLHSRSGNTIYF; DNA: TGTGCCAGCTCACCACTCCACAGTCGCTCTGGAAACACCATATATTTT; D: -; V: TRBV18; size: -; J: TRBJ1-3
CDR3: CASSPLSGGSQETQYF; DNA: TGTGCCAGCAGTCCCCTCAGCGGGGGATCCCAAGAGACCCAGTACTTC; D: TRBD2; V: TRBV27; size: -; J: TRBJ2-5
CDR3: CASSQLQGGAFLTYEQYF; DNA: TGCGCCAGCAGCCAACTCCAAGGGGGGGCCTTCCTAACCTACGAGCAGTACTTC; D: -; V: TRBV4-1; size: -; J: TRBJ2-7
CDR3: CASSSFRDTQYF; DNA: TGTGCCAGCAGCTCTTTCCGAGATACGCAGTATTTT; D: -; V: TRBV9; size: few; J: TRBJ2-3
CDR3: CASSATTGSEKLFF; DNA: TGCGCCAGCAGTGCGACGACCGGGAGTGAAAAACTGTTTTTT; D: -; V: TRBV10-2; size: -; J: TRBJ1-4
CDR3: CASSTDRVQSQPQHF; DNA: TGTGCCAGCAGCACGGACAGGGTACAAAGTCAGCCCCAGCATTTT; D: TRBD1; V: TRBV11-3; size: -; J: TRBJ1-5
CDR3: CASSSGTVTYGYTF; DNA: TGTGCCAGCAGTTCCGGGACAGTCACCTATGGCTACACCTTC; D: TRBD1; V: TRBV7-9; size: -; J: TRBJ1-2
CDR3: CASSQDWTGAQNIQYF; DNA: TGTGCCAGCAGCCAGGATTGGACAGGGGCCCAAAACATTCAGTACTTC; D: TRBD1; V: TRBV4-2; size: -; J: TRBJ2-4
CDR3: CASSPRQGVGEKLFF; DNA: TGTGCCAGCTCACCTAGACAGGGCGTCGGCGAAAAACTGTTTTTT; D: TRBD1; V: TRBV18; size: -; J: TRBJ1-4
CDR3: CASPPNTDTQYF; DNA: TGTGCCAGCCCGCCTAACACAGATACGCAGTATTTT; D: -; V: TRBV27; size: -; J: TRBJ2-3
CDR3: CASSPHRDSYEQYF; DNA: TGTGCCAGCTCACCACACAGGGACTCCTACGAGCAGTACTTC; D: -; V: TRBV18; size: -; J: TRBJ2-7
CDR3: CASSELSQPQHF; DNA: TGTGCCAGCAGTGAACTCAGTCAGCCCCAGCATTTT; D: -; V: TRBV6-1; size: once; J: TRBJ1-5
CDR3: CASSVGTGYVNTEAFF; DNA: TGTGCCAGCAGCGTGGGGACAGGGTACGTTAACACTGAAGCTTTCTTT; D: TRBD1; V: TRBV9; size: -; J: TRBJ1-1
CDR3: CAIKSRGVSYNEQFF; DNA: TGTGCCATCAAAAGTCGCGGGGTCTCCTACAATGAGCAGTTCTTC; D: -; V: TRBV10-3; size: -; J: TRBJ2-1
CDR3: CASSPQGERNQPQHF; DNA: TGCGCCAGCAGCCCACAGGGAGAGCGCAATCAGCCCCAGCATTTT; D: -; V: TRBV4-1; size: -; J: TRBJ1-5
CDR3: CAWSHVQVSGSPLHF; DNA: TGTGCCTGGAGTCACGTTCAGGTTTCTGGTTCACCCCTCCACTTT; D: -; V: TRBV30; size: -; J: TRBJ1-6
CDR3: CASSPPGTPNTEAFF; DNA: TGTGCCAGCTCACCTCCCGGGACACCCAACACTGAAGCTTTCTTT; D: -; V: TRBV18; size: -; J: TRBJ1-1
CDR3: CASSFDRATTYEQYF; DNA: TGTGCCAGCAGCTTCGACAGGGCGACTACCTACGAGCAGTACTTC; D: TRBD1; V: TRBV7-2; size: -; J: TRBJ2-7
CDR3: CASSPGGIGQPQHF; DNA: TGTGCCAGCAGTCCGGGTGGCATTGGGCAGCCCCAGCATTTT; D: -; V: TRBV6-4; size: -; J: TRBJ1-5
CDR3: CAWSVLIAWGDHNSPLHF; DNA: TGTGCCTGGAGTGTACTTATTGCGTGGGGAGACCATAATTCACCCCTCCACTTT; D: -; V: TRBV30; size: few; J: TRBJ1-6
CDR3: CASSEFYRATEAFF; DNA: TGTGCCAGCAGTGAATTCTACAGGGCGACTGAAGCTTTCTTT; D: -; V: TRBV25-1; size: -; J: TRBJ1-1
CDR3: CASSVWAGANTGELFF; DNA: TGTGCCAGCAGCGTATGGGCGGGGGCGAACACCGGGGAGCTGTTTTTT; D: TRBD2; V: TRBV9; size: -; J: TRBJ2-2
CDR3: CASRHYRGRSSYNEQFF; DNA: TGTGCCAGCAGACACTACAGGGGCCGGAGCTCCTACAATGAGCAGTTCTTC; D: TRBD1; V: TRBV7-9; size: -; J: TRBJ2-1
CDR3: CAISDSSGGETQYF; DNA: TGTGCCATCAGTGATTCGAGCGGGGGAGAGACCCAGTACTTC; D: TRBD2; V: TRBV10-3; size: -; J: TRBJ2-5
CDR3: CASSLPGSDEQFF; DNA: TGTGCCAGCAGCTTACCAGGGTCGGATGAGCAGTTCTTC; D: -; V: TRBV13; size: -; J: TRBJ2-1
CDR3: CAISEGTAAYEQYF; DNA: TGTGCCATCAGTGAAGGGACAGCGGCCTACGAGCAGTACTTC; D: TRBD1; V: TRBV10-3; size: few; J: TRBJ2-7
CDR3: CASSQDPGMNTEAFF; DNA: TGTGCCAGCAGCCAAGATCCGGGGATGAACACTGAAGCTTTCTTT; D: -; V: TRBV3-1/TRBV3-2; size: -; J: TRBJ1-1
CDR3: CSVGTGRGYGYTF; DNA: TGCAGCGTTGGGACAGGGAGGGGATATGGCTACACCTTC; D: TRBD1; V: TRBV29-1; size: -; J: TRBJ1-2
CDR3: CASGLVLGTEAFF; DNA: TGTGCTAGTGGTTTGGTACTAGGCACTGAAGCTTTCTTT; D: -; V: TRBV12-5; size: -; J: TRBJ1-1
CDR3: CASSDAFMGASFEKLFF; DNA: TGTGCCAGCAGCGACGCGTTTATGGGAGCTTCGTTTGAAAAACTGTTTTTT; D: -; V: TRBV7-9; size: -; J: TRBJ1-4
CDR3: CASSRTGFLSGYTF; DNA: TGTGCCAGCAGTCGAACAGGGTTTCTAAGTGGCTACACCTTC; D: -; V: TRBV2; size: -; J: TRBJ1-2
CDR3: CASRGFGGQMNTEAFF; DNA: TGCGCCAGCAGAGGATTTGGCGGACAGATGAACACTGAAGCTTTCTTT; D: -; V: TRBV5-1; size: -; J: TRBJ1-1